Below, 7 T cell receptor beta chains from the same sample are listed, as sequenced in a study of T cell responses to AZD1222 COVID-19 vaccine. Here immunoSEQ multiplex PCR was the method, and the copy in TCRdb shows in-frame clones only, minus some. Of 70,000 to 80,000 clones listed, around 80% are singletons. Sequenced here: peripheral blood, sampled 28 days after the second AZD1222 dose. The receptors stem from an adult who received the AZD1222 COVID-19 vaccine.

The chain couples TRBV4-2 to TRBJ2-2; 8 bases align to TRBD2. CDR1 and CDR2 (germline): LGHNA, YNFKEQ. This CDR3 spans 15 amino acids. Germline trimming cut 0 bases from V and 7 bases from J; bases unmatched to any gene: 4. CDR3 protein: CASSQELAGGGELFF. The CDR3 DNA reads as TGTGCCAGCAGCCAAGAGTTGGCGGGGGGCGGGGAGCTGTTTTTT.

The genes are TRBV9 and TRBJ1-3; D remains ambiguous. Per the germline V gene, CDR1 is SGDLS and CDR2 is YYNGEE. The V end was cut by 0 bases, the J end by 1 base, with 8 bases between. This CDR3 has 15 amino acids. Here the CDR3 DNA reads TGTGCCAGCAGCGTAGACGGCTTTTCTGGAAACACCATATATTTT. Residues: CASSVDGFSGNTIYF.

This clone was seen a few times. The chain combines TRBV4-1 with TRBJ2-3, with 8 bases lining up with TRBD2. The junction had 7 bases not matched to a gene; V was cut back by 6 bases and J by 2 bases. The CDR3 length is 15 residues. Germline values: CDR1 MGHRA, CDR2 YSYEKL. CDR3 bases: TGCGCCAGCAGTGTGATAGCGGGGATCACAGATACGCAGTATTTT. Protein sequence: CASSVIAGITDTQYF.

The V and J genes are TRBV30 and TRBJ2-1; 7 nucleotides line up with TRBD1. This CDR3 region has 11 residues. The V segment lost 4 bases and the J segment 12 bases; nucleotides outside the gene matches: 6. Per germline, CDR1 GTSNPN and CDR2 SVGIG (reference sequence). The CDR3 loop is CAWTRGLGQFF. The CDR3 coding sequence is TGTGCCTGGACAAGGGGGCTGGGGCAGTTCTTC.

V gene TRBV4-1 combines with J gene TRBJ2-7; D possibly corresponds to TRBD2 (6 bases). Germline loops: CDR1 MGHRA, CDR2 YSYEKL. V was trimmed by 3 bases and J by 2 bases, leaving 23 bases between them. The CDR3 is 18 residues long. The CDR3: CASSQSAPSGSETYEQYF. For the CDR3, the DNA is TGCGCCAGCAGCCAGTCCGCCCCGTCCGGGAGTGAAACCTACGAGCAGTACTTC.

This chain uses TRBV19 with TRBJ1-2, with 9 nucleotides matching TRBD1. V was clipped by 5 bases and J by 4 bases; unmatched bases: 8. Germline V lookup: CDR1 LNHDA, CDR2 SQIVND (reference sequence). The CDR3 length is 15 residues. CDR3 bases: TGTGCCAGTAGTTACGGGACAGGGACTGGCTATGGCTACACCTTC. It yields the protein CASSYGTGTGYGYTF.

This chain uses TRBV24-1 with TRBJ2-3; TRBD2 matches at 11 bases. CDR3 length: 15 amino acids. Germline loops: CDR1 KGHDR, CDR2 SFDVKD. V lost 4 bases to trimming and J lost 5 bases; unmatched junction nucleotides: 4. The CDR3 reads CATSDPGLAGDTQYF. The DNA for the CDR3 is TGTGCCACCAGTGACCCCGGACTAGCGGGAGATACGCAGTATTTT.